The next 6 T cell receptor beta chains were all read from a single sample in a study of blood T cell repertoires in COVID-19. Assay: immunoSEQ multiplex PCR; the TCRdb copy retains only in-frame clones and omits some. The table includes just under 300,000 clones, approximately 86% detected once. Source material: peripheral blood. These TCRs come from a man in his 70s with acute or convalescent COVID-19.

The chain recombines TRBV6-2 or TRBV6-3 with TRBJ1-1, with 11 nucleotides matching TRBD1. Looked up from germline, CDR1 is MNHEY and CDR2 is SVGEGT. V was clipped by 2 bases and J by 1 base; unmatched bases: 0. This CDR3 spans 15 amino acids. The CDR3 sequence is CASSYGTGGNTEAFF. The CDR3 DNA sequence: TGTGCCAGCAGTTACGGGACAGGGGGGAACACTGAAGCTTTCTTT.

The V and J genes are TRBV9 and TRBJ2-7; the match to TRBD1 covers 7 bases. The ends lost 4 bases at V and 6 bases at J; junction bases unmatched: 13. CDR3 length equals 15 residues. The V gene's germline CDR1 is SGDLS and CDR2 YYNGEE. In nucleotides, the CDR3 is TGTGCCAGCAGCCCGACTGGACAGGTACAGGGCGAGCAGTACTTC. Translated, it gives CASSPTGQVQGEQYF.

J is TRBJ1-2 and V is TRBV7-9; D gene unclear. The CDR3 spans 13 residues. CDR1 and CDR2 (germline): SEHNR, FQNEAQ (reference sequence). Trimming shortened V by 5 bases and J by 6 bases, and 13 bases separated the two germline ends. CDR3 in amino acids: CASSPNGLDGYTF. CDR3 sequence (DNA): TGTGCCAGCAGCCCGAACGGGTTAGATGGCTACACCTTC.

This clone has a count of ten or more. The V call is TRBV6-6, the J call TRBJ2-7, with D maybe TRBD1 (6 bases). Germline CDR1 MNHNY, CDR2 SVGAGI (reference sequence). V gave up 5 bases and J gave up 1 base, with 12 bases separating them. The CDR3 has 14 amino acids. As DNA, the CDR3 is TGTGCCAGCAGTACCGCAGGGGCTTCCTACGAGCAGTACTTC. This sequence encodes CASSTAGASYEQYF.

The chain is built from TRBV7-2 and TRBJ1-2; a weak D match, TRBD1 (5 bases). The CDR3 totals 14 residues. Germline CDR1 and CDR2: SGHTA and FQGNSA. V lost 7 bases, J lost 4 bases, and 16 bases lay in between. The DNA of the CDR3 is TGTGCCAGCAACTCCGGCAGGGAAGGCTATGGCTACACCTTC. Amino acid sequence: CASNSGREGYGYTF.

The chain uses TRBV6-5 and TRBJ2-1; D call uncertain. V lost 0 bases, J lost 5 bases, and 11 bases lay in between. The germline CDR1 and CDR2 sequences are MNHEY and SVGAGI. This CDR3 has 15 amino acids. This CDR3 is CASSYSYTVNNEQFF. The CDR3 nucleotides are TGTGCCAGCAGTTACTCGTACACCGTGAACAATGAGCAGTTCTTC.